This T cell receptor (beta chain) emerged from a study of Ad26.COV2.S vaccination and SARS-CoV-2 variants. About the study: Ad26.COV2.S arm of COV1001 included the donor.

Treatment of the sample: 19 received Ad26.COV2.S at low or high dose, single or two shots; a few received placebo; per-sample allocation not given. Sampling took place 63 days after the first vaccine or placebo injection. An adult of 18-55 years in Boston served as donor. Spike of the Wuhan-strain SARS-CoV-2 was expressed by an Ad26 vector, which formed the vaccine. The germline gives CDR1 MGHRA, CDR2 YSYEKL. The CDR3 totals 15 residues. V gave up 3 bases and J gave up 2 bases, with 11 bases separating them. Data came from immunoSEQ multiplex PCR; TCRdb stores just in-frame clones and leaves some out. In the table there are about 350,000 clones, around 84% of which are singletons.

The receptor's source is a person aged 18-60 years who received the Ad26.COV2.S COVID-19 vaccine or a placebo. The chain recombines TRBV4-1 with TRBJ2-1, with D unresolved. The sequences come from peripheral blood, collected in a trial of Ad26.COV2.S vaccine versus placebo. The CDR3 protein is CASSHPGLPYNEQFF. In DNA, the CDR3 is TGCGCCAGCAGCCATCCCGGGCTACCCTACAATGAGCAGTTCTTC.